The 15 T cell receptor beta chains listed next were all sequenced from one sample in a study of shared clonotypes between healthy human individuals. Assay used: immunoSEQ multiplex PCR; TCRdb lists only in-frame clones, some missing. The sample gives hundreds of thousands of clones, more than 70% of which show up once; around 1.8% is in the top ten. Sequenced input: memory CD4+ T cells sorted from blood. Subset: CD45RA-negative fraction. These receptors came from a woman aged 25 to 39 in good health.

The genes are TRBV28 and TRBJ1-3, with TRBD1 matching over 9 bases. The trim removed 2 bases at V and 4 bases at J, leaving 3 bases unmatched. Per germline, CDR1 MDHEN and CDR2 SYDVKM. This CDR3 contains 15 residues. The CDR3 DNA sequence: TGTGCCAGCAGTTTACTGGGGACAGGGGGAAACACCATATATTTT. Its translation: CASSLLGTGGNTIYF.

The chain employs TRBV6-5 and TRBJ2-7, with TRBD2 as a possible D gene (6 bases). Germline CDR1 and CDR2: MNHEY and SVGAGI. Trimming removed 0 bases at V and 2 bases at J, with 14 bases between. This CDR3 has 16 amino acids. The CDR3, as DNA: TGTGCCAGCAGTTACTCTTTCGGGAGCACCCCCTACGAGCAGTACTTC. Its translation: CASSYSFGSTPYEQYF.

The chain employs TRBV6-4 and TRBJ2-7; 13 bases line up with TRBD2. CDR1 and CDR2 (germline): MRHNA, SNTAGT. J gave up 3 bases and V 2 bases, and 10 bases lay outside the gene matches. This CDR3 is built from 18 residues. In nucleotides, the CDR3 is TGTGCCAGCAGTGACCAACTAGCGGGAGGGAGAGGGAACTACGAGCAGTACTTC. It translates to CASSDQLAGGRGNYEQYF.

This chain uses TRBV19 with TRBJ2-3; D not certain. This CDR3 region has 15 residues. Germline-derived CDR1 and CDR2 are LNHDA and SQIVND (reference sequence). V shed 3 bases and J shed 0 bases, with 10 bases lying between them. CDR3 sequence (DNA): TGTGCCAGTAGTATCCGGCTAAGTAGCACAGATACGCAGTATTTT. It codes for CASSIRLSSTDTQYF.

This clone was seen more than once but under ten times. This sample also contains other DNA sequences that code for the same CDR3. The V gene is TRBV2, the J gene TRBJ2-1, with 11 nucleotides matching TRBD2. The CDR3 totals 14 residues. The V segment lost 4 bases and the J segment 6 bases; nucleotides outside the gene matches: 2. Germline V lookup: CDR1 SNHLY, CDR2 FYNNEI. CDR3 DNA: TGTGCCAGCAGTGCACTAGCGGGAGTCAATGAGCAGTTCTTC. Amino acid sequence: CASSALAGVNEQFF.

The J gene is TRBJ1-1, the V gene TRBV10-3; no clear D gene. The V gene lost 3 bases and the J gene lost 7 bases, with 12 bases spanning the gap. This CDR3 spans 13 amino acids. The germline CDR1 and CDR2 sequences are ENHRY and SYGVKD. DNA for the CDR3: TGTGCCATCAGTGAATTGCCGGGAGGTGAAGCTTTCTTT. Encoded protein: CAISELPGGEAFF.

J is TRBJ2-5 and V is TRBV30, with D perhaps matching TRBD1 (6 bases). CDR3 length: 14 residues. V lost 8 bases and J 0 bases, leaving 16 bases between the germline ends. CDR1 GTSNPN and CDR2 SVGIG come from the germline V gene (reference sequence). In nucleotides, the CDR3 is TGTGCCACTCCCGACAGGACAAACCAAGAGACCCAGTACTTC. It codes for CATPDRTNQETQYF.

CDR3 region: CATDPWDNSGNTIYF. The CDR3 DNA reads as TGTGCCACGGATCCTTGGGACAACTCTGGAAACACCATATATTTT. The chain has TRBV6-1 and TRBJ1-3, with D maybe TRBD1 (6 bases). Trimming removed 10 bases at V and 0 bases at J, with 16 bases between. CDR3 length equals 15 residues. Germline V gives CDR1 MNHNS, CDR2 SASEGT.

This clone was seen a handful of times. CDR3 in amino acids: CASSPVSGTDTQYF. The CDR3, as DNA: TGTGCCAGCTCACCAGTATCGGGCACAGATACGCAGTATTTT. The chain joins TRBV18 to TRBJ2-3, with D hard to call. The V gene's germline CDR1 is KGHSH and CDR2 LQKENI. The CDR3 loop spans 14 amino acids. Trimming removed 2 bases from V and 1 base from J, with 7 bases in between.

The J gene is TRBJ2-1, the V gene TRBV5-1; D may be TRBD1 or TRBD2 (5 bases each). Trimming took 4 bases from V and 2 from J, leaving 13 bases between them. CDR1 is SGHRS, CDR2 YFSETQ, per germline. This CDR3 spans 15 amino acids. The CDR3 reads CASSPLGETYNEQFF. The CDR3 DNA follows: TGCGCCAGCAGCCCGTTGGGGGAGACCTACAATGAGCAGTTCTTC.

J is TRBJ2-2 and V is TRBV7-9, with 7 bases identical to TRBD1. The CDR3 sequence is 16 residues long. The V segment lost 1 base and the J segment 6 bases; nucleotides outside the gene matches: 8. CDR1 is SEHNR, CDR2 FQNEAQ, per germline (reference sequence). In DNA form, the CDR3 reads TGTGCCAGCAGCTTAGGAAAGACAGGGTGGGCCGGGGAGCTGTTTTTT. Its protein product is CASSLGKTGWAGELFF.

V gene TRBV11-2 combines with J gene TRBJ2-2; D possibly corresponds to TRBD2 (5 bases). Looked up from germline, CDR1 is SGHAT and CDR2 is FQNNGV. This CDR3 is 14 amino acids long. V dropped 0 bases and J dropped 6 bases, with 8 bases sitting between them. CDR3 DNA sequence: TGTGCCAGCAGCTTAGACCGGGGTTCCGGGGAGCTGTTTTTT. It specifies CASSLDRGSGELFF.

This clone was found a few times. This same CDR3 is encoded by further DNA sequences in the sample. The CDR3 region has the DNA TGTGCCAGCAGCCTATTAGCGGGAGGGCGCAATGAGCAGTTCTTC. Its protein product is CASSLLAGGRNEQFF. The chain recombines TRBV14 with TRBJ2-1; 11 bases match TRBD2. The CDR3 runs to 15 residues. CDR1 and CDR2 from the germline V gene are SGHDN and FVKESK. V trimming: 4 bases; J trimming: 6 bases; junction bases outside the gene matches: 5.

The J gene is TRBJ2-1, the V gene TRBV2; D unresolved. V gave up 7 bases and J gave up 0 bases, with 10 bases separating them. Germline V gives CDR1 SNHLY, CDR2 FYNNEI. This CDR3 is built from 14 residues. CDR3 loop: CASNSESSYNEQFF. CDR3 nucleotide sequence: TGTGCCAGCAACTCGGAAAGCTCCTACAATGAGCAGTTCTTC.

The chain carries TRBV6-1 and TRBJ2-5; no clear D gene. The ends were cut back, 3 bases at V and 9 bases at J, with 11 bases in the middle. CDR3 length: 12 residues. Looked up from germline, CDR1 is MNHNS and CDR2 is SASEGT. CDR3 coding DNA: TGTGCCAGCAGTGATTTGGGCTTCGCCCAGTACTTC. The encoded protein is CASSDLGFAQYF.